These 18 T cell receptor beta chains were sequenced from one sample in a study of blood T cell repertoires in COVID-19. The assay was immunoSEQ multiplex PCR, and TCRdb's table has in-frame clones only and misses some. The top ten hold roughly 5.1% of the sample, which has under 350,000 clones, around 89% seen once. Sequencing input: peripheral blood. Receptor source: a man aged 40-55 years with acute or convalescent COVID-19.

This chain uses TRBV12-3 or TRBV12-4 with TRBJ2-2; possible D gene TRBD1, 5 bases. Between the trimmed V and J ends, which lost 5 bases and 9 bases, there was a span of 10 bases. The CDR3 loop spans 12 amino acids. The DNA for the CDR3 is TGTGCCAGCAGTCTATCGGACAGGGAGCTGTTTTTT. Protein product: CASSLSDRELFF.

V gene TRBV5-1 combines with J gene TRBJ2-5; tentatively, D is TRBD2 (6 bases). The CDR3 runs to 14 residues. CDR1 and CDR2 from the germline V gene are SGHRS and YFSETQ. With 3 bases removed from V and 5 bases from J, the gap between germline ends came to 14 bases. CDR3 nucleotide sequence: TGCGCCAGCAGCTGGGGGGTTCAGGCGGAGACCCAGTACTTC. It specifies CASSWGVQAETQYF. Combining the CDR3 with reference TRBV5-1 and TRBJ2-5 gives the whole variable domain KAGVTQTPRYLIKTRGQQVTLSCSPISGHRSVSWYQQTPGQGLQFLFEYFSETQRNKGNFPGRFSGRQFSNSRSEMNVSTLELGDSALYLCASSWGVQAETQYFGPGTRLLVL.

This chain joins TRBV5-1 and TRBJ2-1; D remains unclear. Germline CDR1 and CDR2: SGHRS and YFSETQ. CDR3 length: 11 amino acids. The ends were cut back, 4 bases at V and 5 bases at J, with 4 bases in the middle. The CDR3 coding sequence is TGCGCCAGCAGCATAGACAATGAGCAGTTCTTC. Residues: CASSIDNEQFF. The variable domain in full, with the rest retrieved from reference TRBV5-1 and TRBJ2-1, is KAGVTQTPRYLIKTRGQQVTLSCSPISGHRSVSWYQQTPGQGLQFLFEYFSETQRNKGNFPGRFSGRQFSNSRSEMNVSTLELGDSALYLCASSIDNEQFFGPGTRLTVL.

This clone was observed once. V and J are TRBV7-2 and TRBJ2-1; TRBD1 aligns across 7 bases. Germline trimming cut 0 bases from V and 7 bases from J; bases unmatched to any gene: 9. The CDR3 has 16 amino acids. From germline, CDR1 is SGHTA and CDR2 FQGNSA. CDR3 residues: CASSLASGQARNEQFF. The CDR3 DNA follows: TGTGCCAGCAGCTTAGCCTCAGGACAGGCGCGGAATGAGCAGTTCTTC.

The V gene is TRBV10-3, the J gene TRBJ2-5; D uncertain. The ends were cut back, 6 bases at V and 1 base at J, with 18 bases in the middle. CDR1 and CDR2 from the germline V gene are ENHRY and SYGVKD. The CDR3 totals 16 residues. The CDR3 loop reads CAISPTRREGQETQYF. CDR3 DNA sequence: TGTGCCATCAGCCCGACAAGGCGCGAAGGCCAAGAGACCCAGTACTTC.

This chain connects TRBV9 to TRBJ1-1, with 9 bases aligning to TRBD1. Germline V gene lookup returns CDR1 SGDLS and CDR2 YYNGEE. J gave up 1 base and V 4 bases, and 11 bases lay outside the gene matches. The CDR3 runs 17 residues. For the CDR3, the DNA is TGTGCCAGCAGCCCACCTTCCGGACAGGGGAAGAACACTGAAGCTTTCTTT. Its protein product is CASSPPSGQGKNTEAFF.

The V gene is TRBV4-2, the J gene TRBJ2-1, with TRBD2 matching over 10 bases. The CDR3 has 17 residues. Germline CDR1 reads LGHNA; CDR2 reads YNFKEQ. J was trimmed by 0 bases and V by 2 bases; bases with no gene match: 4. This chain's CDR3 is CASSQLAGAISYNEQFF. The CDR3 DNA is TGTGCCAGCAGCCAACTAGCGGGGGCCATCTCCTACAATGAGCAGTTCTTC.

The rearrangement joins TRBV6-1 to TRBJ1-6; 9 bases align to TRBD1. J was trimmed by 9 bases and V by 2 bases; bases with no gene match: 17. The CDR3 covers 19 residues. Germline-derived CDR1 and CDR2 are MNHNS and SASEGT. The CDR3 protein is CASSERGEWTGDLVSPLHF. CDR3 DNA: TGTGCCAGCAGTGAACGAGGGGAATGGACAGGGGATTTAGTTTCACCCCTCCACTTT.

The chain links TRBV7-7 to TRBJ2-1, with 10 nucleotides matching TRBD2. Trimming cost V 0 bases and J 7 bases; bases outside gene matches: 3. Germline V gene data show CDR1 as SSHAT and CDR2 as FNYEAQ (reference sequence). This CDR3 comprises 15 residues. The CDR3 spells CASSLAAGGLNEQFF. Here the CDR3 DNA reads TGTGCCAGCAGCTTAGCAGCGGGGGGGCTTAATGAGCAGTTCTTC.

The chain links TRBV6-5 to TRBJ2-7, with D perhaps TRBD2 (6 bases). The germline CDR1 and CDR2 sequences are MNHEY and SVGAGI. CDR3 length: 15 residues. Trimming cost V 7 bases and J 4 bases, with 20 bases left between them. DNA for the CDR3: TGTGCCAGCACCCGAGTAGGGGCCGCGGGGTACGAGCAGTACTTC. Translation: CASTRVGAAGYEQYF.

CDR3 nucleotides: TGTGCCAGCAGCTTGAAACTAGCGGGGGTCACAGATACGCAGTATTTT. This translates into CASSLKLAGVTDTQYF. This chain uses TRBV5-4 with TRBJ2-3; TRBD2 agrees at 11 bases. In germline, CDR1 is SGHNT, CDR2 YYREEE (reference sequence). V gave up 1 base and J gave up 2 bases; unmatched junction bases: 3. The CDR3 is made up of 16 amino acids.

V gene TRBV19 combines with J gene TRBJ1-2; D is ambiguous. Per the germline V gene, CDR1 is LNHDA and CDR2 is SQIVND (reference sequence). The CDR3 extends over 15 amino acids. V was shortened by 1 base and J by 0 bases, with 9 bases between the two germline ends. The CDR3 DNA reads as TGTGCCAGTAGTATAGCCGGGTCCCCTAACTATGGCTACACCTTC. The encoded protein is CASSIAGSPNYGYTF.

This clone was detected only once. This rearrangement joins TRBV19 to TRBJ1-5; D gene ambiguous. The CDR3 has 14 residues. V shed 2 bases and J shed 6 bases, with 11 bases lying between them. Germline V gene sequence: CDR1 LNHDA, CDR2 SQIVND (reference sequence). CDR3 residues: CASSIPRPGQPQHF. The CDR3 DNA follows: TGTGCCAGTAGTATACCACGCCCGGGTCAGCCCCAGCATTTT.

V and J are TRBV29-1 and TRBJ2-7; 7 bases are a match to TRBD1. The CDR3 sequence is 14 residues long. CDR1 and CDR2 from the germline V gene are SQVTM and ANQGSEA. The ends lost 6 bases at V and 2 bases at J; junction bases unmatched: 10. Written as DNA, the CDR3 is TGCAGCGTGGCTCCCAGGGGGACACCCTACGAGCAGTACTTC. Protein: CSVAPRGTPYEQYF.

The rearrangement joins TRBV5-5 to TRBJ1-1; a weak D match, TRBD1 (5 bases). CDR3 length: 14 amino acids. Germline CDR1 reads SGHKS; CDR2 reads YYEKEE (reference sequence). Trimming pared 0 bases from V and 4 bases from J, leaving 10 bases between. CDR3 bases: TGTGCCAGCAGCTTGGTGGGGGGTTCCACTGAAGCTTTCTTT. Its protein is CASSLVGGSTEAFF.

This chain links TRBV13 with TRBJ2-3, with 12 bases identical to TRBD2. This CDR3 comprises 17 residues. Trimming removed 3 bases from V and 0 bases from J; junction bases left unmatched: 4. CDR1 PRHDT and CDR2 FYEKMQ come from the germline V gene (reference sequence). The CDR3 is CASSFRTSGTSTDTQYF. Written as DNA, the CDR3 is TGTGCCAGCAGCTTCCGGACTAGCGGGACTAGCACAGATACGCAGTATTTT.

This chain links TRBV24-1 with TRBJ2-7; TRBD1 matches at 8 bases. With 2 bases clipped from V and 7 bases from J, the junction kept 9 bases outside the gene matches. CDR1 is KGHDR and CDR2 is SFDVKD in the germline V gene. This CDR3 has 15 residues. DNA for the CDR3: TGTGCCACCAGTGATTCGCGGACAGGGACGCGGGAGCAGTACTTC. Translation: CATSDSRTGTREQYF.

The DNA for the CDR3 is TGTGCCAGCAGCTTAGGCCGGACAGGGGACGGCTACACCTTC. It yields the protein CASSLGRTGDGYTF. The chain employs TRBV7-9 and TRBJ1-2; TRBD1 matches 9 bases. CDR1 and CDR2 from the germline V gene are SEHNR and FQNEAQ (reference sequence). The CDR3 is 14 amino acids. J gave up 8 bases and V 1 base, and 5 bases lay outside the gene matches.